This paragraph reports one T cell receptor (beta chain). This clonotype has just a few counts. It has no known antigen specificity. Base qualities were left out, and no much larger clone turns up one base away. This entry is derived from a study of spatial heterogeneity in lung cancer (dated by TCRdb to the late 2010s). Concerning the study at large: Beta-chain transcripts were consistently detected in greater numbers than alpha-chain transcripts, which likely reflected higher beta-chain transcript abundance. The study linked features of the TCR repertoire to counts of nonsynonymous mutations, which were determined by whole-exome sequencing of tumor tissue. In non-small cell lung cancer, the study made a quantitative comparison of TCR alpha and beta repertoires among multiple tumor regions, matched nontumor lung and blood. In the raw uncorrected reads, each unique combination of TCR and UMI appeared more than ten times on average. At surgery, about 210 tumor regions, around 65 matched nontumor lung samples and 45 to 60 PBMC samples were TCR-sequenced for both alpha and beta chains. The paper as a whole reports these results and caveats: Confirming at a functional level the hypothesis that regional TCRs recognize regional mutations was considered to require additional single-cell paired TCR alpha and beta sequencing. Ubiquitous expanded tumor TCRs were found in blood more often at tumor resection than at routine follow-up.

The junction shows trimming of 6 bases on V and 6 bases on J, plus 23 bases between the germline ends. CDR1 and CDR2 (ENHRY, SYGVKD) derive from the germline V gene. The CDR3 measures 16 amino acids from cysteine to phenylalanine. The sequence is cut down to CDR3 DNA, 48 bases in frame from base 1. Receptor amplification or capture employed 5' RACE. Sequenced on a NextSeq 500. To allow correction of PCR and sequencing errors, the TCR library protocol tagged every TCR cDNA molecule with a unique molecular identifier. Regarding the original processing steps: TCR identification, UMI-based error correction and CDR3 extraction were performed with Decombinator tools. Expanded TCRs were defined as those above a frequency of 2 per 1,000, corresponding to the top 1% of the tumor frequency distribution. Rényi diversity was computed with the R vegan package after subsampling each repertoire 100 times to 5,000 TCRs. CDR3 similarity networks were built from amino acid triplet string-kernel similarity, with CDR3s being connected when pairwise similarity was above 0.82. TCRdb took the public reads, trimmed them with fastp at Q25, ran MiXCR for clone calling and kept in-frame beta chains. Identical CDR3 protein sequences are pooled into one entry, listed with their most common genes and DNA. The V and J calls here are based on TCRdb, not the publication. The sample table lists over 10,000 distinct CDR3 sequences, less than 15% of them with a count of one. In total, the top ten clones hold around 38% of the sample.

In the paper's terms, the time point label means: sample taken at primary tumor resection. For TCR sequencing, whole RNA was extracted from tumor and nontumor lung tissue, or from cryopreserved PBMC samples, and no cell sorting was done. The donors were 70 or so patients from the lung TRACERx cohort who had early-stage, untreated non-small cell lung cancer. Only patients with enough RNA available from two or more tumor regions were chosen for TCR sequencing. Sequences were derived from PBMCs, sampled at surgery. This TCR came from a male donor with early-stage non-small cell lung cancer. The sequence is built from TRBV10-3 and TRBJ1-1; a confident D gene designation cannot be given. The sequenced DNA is TGTGCCATCAGCGGGAGAGGACCGCCGCTCCCGGCTGAAGCTTTCTTT. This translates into CAISGRGPPLPAEAFF.